This TCR beta chain was profiled in a study of T-cell reconstitution after alpha-beta-depleted transplantation in children. Preparation of the TCRbeta library involved a method that used unique molecular identifiers. TCRdb re-analysed the PCR reads in MiXCR, keeping a single row per CDR3 protein. The table has 350,000 to 400,000 distinct CDR3 sequences, 10% to 15% seen once; the top ten hold about 4%. Germline V gene sequence: CDR1 SGHNT, CDR2 YYREEE (reference sequence). CDR3 length: 14 residues. Trimming took 3 bases from V and 0 from J, leaving 8 bases between them. The material sequenced was PBMCs, taken from the stem cell graft. V is TRBV5-4 and J is TRBJ2-3; perhaps TRBD2 as D (5 bases). This TCR was sampled from a human donor who donated a stem cell graft to a child with Fanconi anemia. The DNA for the CDR3 is TGTGCCAGCAGCTCCGCGGGCAGCACAGATACGCAGTATTTT. Translated, it gives CASSSAGSTDTQYF. Drawing the rest from reference TRBV5-4 and TRBJ2-3, the complete variable domain is ETGVTQSPTHLIKTRGQQVTLRCSSQSGHNTVSWYQQALGQGPQFIFQYYREEENGRGNFPPRFSGLQFPNYSSELNVNALELDDSALYLCASSSAGSTDTQYFGPGTRLTVL.